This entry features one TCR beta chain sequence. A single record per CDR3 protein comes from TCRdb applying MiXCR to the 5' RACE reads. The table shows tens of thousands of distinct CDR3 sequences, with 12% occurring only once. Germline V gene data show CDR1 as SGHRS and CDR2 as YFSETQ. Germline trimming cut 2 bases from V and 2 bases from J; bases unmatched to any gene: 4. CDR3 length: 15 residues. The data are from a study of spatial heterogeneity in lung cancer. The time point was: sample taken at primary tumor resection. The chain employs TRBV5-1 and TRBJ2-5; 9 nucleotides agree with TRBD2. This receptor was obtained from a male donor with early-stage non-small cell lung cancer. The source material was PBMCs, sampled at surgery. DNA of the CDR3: TGCGCCAGCAGCTTTGGTAGCGGGAGTCAAGAGACCCAGTACTTC. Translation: CASSFGSGSQETQYF.